The 27 T cell receptor beta chains below all came from one sample that was sequenced in a study of T cell responses to AZD1222 COVID-19 vaccine. Using immunoSEQ multiplex PCR, the repertoire was profiled, and TCRdb retains in-frame clones only, with some absent. In the table there are about 120,000 clones, approximately 88% of which are singletons. The specimen comprised peripheral blood, sampled on day 0 of AZD1222 vaccination. Receptors originate from an adult in good health.

This clone was counted a few times. CDR3 in DNA: TGTGCCAGCAGCAGAACCGGGGAGCTGTTTTTT. Residues: CASSRTGELFF. The rearrangement uses TRBV7-9 and TRBJ2-2; D not resolved. Germline CDR1 is SEHNR and CDR2 is FQNEAQ (reference sequence). The CDR3 runs 11 residues. V was clipped by 5 bases and J by 5 bases, with 3 bases between them. The full variable domain, rest sourced from reference TRBV7-9 and TRBJ2-2, is DTGVSQNPRHKITKRGQNVTFRCDPISEHNRLYWYRQTLGQGPEFLTYFQNEAQLEKSRLLSDRFSAERPKGSFSTLEIQRTEQGDSAMYLCASSRTGELFFGEGSRLTVL.

This chain links TRBV5-1 with TRBJ1-3, with D uncertain. Trimming stripped 3 bases from V and 4 bases from J, with 17 bases between. The CDR3 contains 16 residues. Per the germline V gene, CDR1 is SGHRS and CDR2 is YFSETQ. The CDR3 sequence is CASSSQVYGDGNTIYF. The CDR3 DNA follows: TGCGCCAGCAGCTCTCAGGTATACGGTGACGGAAACACCATATATTTT.

The chain links TRBV5-1 to TRBJ2-2, with TRBD2 as a possible D gene (6 bases). This CDR3 is 15 amino acids long. V shed 4 bases and J shed 3 bases, with 13 bases lying between them. Germline V gene data show CDR1 as SGHRS and CDR2 as YFSETQ. The CDR3 protein is CASSRTGSDTGELFF. The CDR3 DNA reads TGCGCCAGCAGCAGAACCGGGAGCGACACCGGGGAGCTGTTTTTT.

The chain couples TRBV18 to TRBJ1-1, with TRBD1 matching over 9 bases. Germline V gives CDR1 KGHSH, CDR2 LQKENI. This CDR3 spans 14 amino acids. With V trimmed by 4 bases and J by 1 base, 1 base remained unmatched. The CDR3 DNA reads as TGTGCCAGCTCACGGGACAGGGAGAACACTGAAGCTTTCTTT. Amino acid sequence: CASSRDRENTEAFF.

The chain employs TRBV29-1 and TRBJ2-7; 7 bases agree with TRBD1. The V gene end was trimmed by 3 bases and the J gene end by 1 base; junction bases not matched to a gene: 0. This CDR3 is built from 12 residues. Looked up from germline, CDR1 is SQVTM and CDR2 is ANQGSEA. The CDR3 DNA reads as TGCAGCGTTGAGACAGGGTCCTACGAGCAGTACTTC. Its protein is CSVETGSYEQYF.

The CDR3 bases are TGTGCCATCAGTGAGGGGACTGGCAGGGGACTAGCGGGGGCCAGGGGTGAGACCCAGTACTTC. This translates into CAISEGTGRGLAGARGETQYF. The V and J genes are TRBV10-3 and TRBJ2-5, with 14 bases aligning to TRBD2. The CDR3 spans 21 residues. CDR1 and CDR2 from the germline V gene are ENHRY and SYGVKD. V dropped 2 bases and J dropped 5; count of bases not matched to a gene: 19.

The chain links TRBV5-1 to TRBJ1-1, with 8 bases fitting TRBD1. Germline V CDR1 and CDR2: SGHRS, YFSETQ. Trimming took 4 bases from V and 11 from J; bases not matched to a gene: 7. This CDR3 spans 12 amino acids. The DNA of the CDR3 is TGCGCCAGCAGCCAAGACAGGGGTAGGGCTTTCTTT. Translating gives CASSQDRGRAFF.

The sample holds one count of this clone. The chain combines TRBV15 with TRBJ2-3, with TRBD2 matching over 10 bases. From germline, CDR1 is LNHNV and CDR2 YYDKDF (reference sequence). This CDR3 is 15 amino acids long. Trimming removed 0 bases from V and 3 bases from J; junction bases left unmatched: 0. The CDR3 reads CATSRDSGGTDTQYF. The CDR3 DNA is TGTGCCACCAGCAGAGATAGCGGGGGGACAGATACGCAGTATTTT.

This chain connects TRBV15 to TRBJ1-2; 8 bases match TRBD1. CDR1 LNHNV and CDR2 YYDKDF come from the germline V gene (reference sequence). The CDR3 extends over 15 amino acids. V lost 3 bases to trimming and J lost 4 bases; unmatched junction nucleotides: 7. The CDR3 loop is CATSSMTGVLYGYTF. CDR3 in DNA: TGTGCCACCAGCAGTATGACAGGGGTCCTCTATGGCTACACCTTC.

This clone was counted once. This sequence joins TRBV10-3 and TRBJ2-3; TRBD2 matches 14 bases. This CDR3 is built from 16 residues. Germline trimming cut 2 bases from V and 3 bases from J; bases unmatched to any gene: 1. From germline, CDR1 is ENHRY and CDR2 SYGVKD. The CDR3 DNA reads TGTGCCATCAGTGAGCGACTAGCGGGGGGGACAGATACGCAGTATTTT. Translated: CAISERLAGGTDTQYF.

This clone was found once. J is TRBJ2-3 and V is TRBV4-2; 9 positions match TRBD2. The V segment lost 1 base and the J segment 4 bases; nucleotides outside the gene matches: 12. Germline V CDR1 and CDR2: LGHNA, YNFKEQ. The length of the CDR3 is 18 residues. The CDR3 DNA is TGTGCCAGCAGCCAAGGGAATCTAGCGGGATGGACGGCAGATACGCAGTATTTT. It is translated as CASSQGNLAGWTADTQYF.

V usage is TRBV7-2 and J usage is TRBJ1-6; 9 bases agree with TRBD1. This CDR3 contains 14 residues. V lost 5 bases, J lost 10 bases, and 6 bases stayed unmatched. The germline V gene encodes CDR1 SGHTA and CDR2 FQGNSA. In nucleotides, the CDR3 is TGTGCCAGCAGCCTGACAGGGGGAGGCTCACCCCTCCACTTT. As protein: CASSLTGGGSPLHF. Together with reference TRBV7-2 and TRBJ1-6, the CDR3 gives the full variable domain: GAGVSQSPSNKVTEKGKDVELRCDPISGHTALYWYRQSLGQGLEFLIYFQGNSAPDKSGLPSDRFSAERTGGSVSTLTIQRTQQEDSAVYLCASSLTGGGSPLHFGNGTRLTVT.

This clone was counted a single time. The rearrangement links TRBV7-9 to TRBJ1-1; D remains unclear. Germline-derived CDR1 and CDR2 are SEHNR and FQNEAQ (reference sequence). V was cut by 5 bases and J by 11 bases, with 24 bases left in between. This CDR3 spans 15 amino acids. Here the CDR3 reads CASSRPGLHGVVAFF. The DNA for the CDR3 is TGTGCCAGCAGCCGCCCCGGGCTCCACGGGGTTGTTGCTTTCTTT.

The V call is TRBV19, the J call TRBJ2-3; TRBD2 is a possible D gene (6 bases). CDR1 and CDR2 (germline): LNHDA, SQIVND (reference sequence). V was cut by 3 bases and J by 2 bases, with 15 bases left in between. The CDR3 runs to 16 residues. The CDR3 nucleotides read TGTGCCAGTAGTATTAGTCTAGCGTCTTCCACAGATACGCAGTATTTT. As protein: CASSISLASSTDTQYF.

V and J are TRBV19 and TRBJ1-5, with 8 nucleotides matching TRBD1. Germline values: CDR1 LNHDA, CDR2 SQIVND (reference sequence). The CDR3 loop spans 15 amino acids. V shed 6 bases, J shed 5 bases, and the junction held 9 bases outside the gene matches. CDR3 in DNA: TGTGCCAGTAGGGAGGACAGGGCGGGCTATCAGCCCCAGCATTTT. It specifies CASREDRAGYQPQHF.

This chain connects TRBV25-1 to TRBJ1-2; 8 nucleotides agree with TRBD1. V trimming: 5 bases; J trimming: 4 bases; junction bases outside the gene matches: 9. The V gene's germline CDR1 is MGHDK and CDR2 SYGVNS. This CDR3 comprises 15 residues. In nucleotides, the CDR3 is TGTGCCAGCAGTCCCGCCGGGACAGGACTCTATGGCTACACCTTC. It translates to CASSPAGTGLYGYTF.

This clone appeared once. The rearrangement joins TRBV4-3 to TRBJ2-3, with TRBD2 matching 11 bases. V shed 0 bases, J shed 1 base, and the junction held 12 bases outside the gene matches. CDR1 and CDR2 from the germline V gene are LGHNA and YSLEER. This CDR3 spans 20 amino acids. CDR3 protein: CASSQETRIAGGPGTDTQYF. The CDR3, as DNA: TGCGCCAGCAGCCAAGAAACGAGAATAGCGGGAGGGCCGGGCACAGATACGCAGTATTTT.

The chain couples TRBV2 to TRBJ2-2; 9 bases are shared with TRBD1. The CDR3 consists of 16 residues. The germline V gene encodes CDR1 SNHLY and CDR2 FYNNEI. V lost 2 bases to trimming and J lost 5 bases; unmatched junction nucleotides: 6. The CDR3 sequence is CASSEYRDRVTGELFF. CDR3 DNA: TGTGCCAGCAGTGAATACCGGGACAGGGTTACCGGGGAGCTGTTTTTT.

This clone was recorded a few times. The V gene is TRBV2, the J gene TRBJ1-5; 8 bases line up with TRBD1. Trimming at V came to 6 bases and at J to 7 bases, leaving 11 bases not matched to a gene. This CDR3 contains 15 residues. Looked up from germline, CDR1 is SNHLY and CDR2 is FYNNEI. The CDR3 protein is CASSQSTGGPQPQHF. In DNA form, the CDR3 reads TGTGCCAGCAGCCAGAGTACAGGGGGTCCCCAGCCCCAGCATTTT.

The chain uses TRBV5-6 and TRBJ1-2; TRBD1 matches at 9 bases. The CDR3 is 17 residues long. In germline, CDR1 is SGHDT, CDR2 YYEEEE. Unmatched junction bases numbered 18, after V lost 4 bases and J lost 8 bases. CDR3 sequence (DNA): TGTGCCAGCAGCCCCCCGGGCACAGGGGGCTCTTTAGAAGGCTACACCTTC. Translating it yields CASSPPGTGGSLEGYTF. The variable domain in full, with the rest retrieved from reference TRBV5-6 and TRBJ1-2, is DAGVTQSPTHLIKTRGQQVTLRCSPKSGHDTVSWYQQALGQGPQFIFQYYEEEERQRGNFPDRFSGHQFPNYSSELNVNALLLGDSALYLCASSPPGTGGSLEGYTFGSGTRLTVV.

This clone was counted once. The rearrangement joins TRBV19 to TRBJ1-5; possibly TRBD1 for D (6 bases). Trimming cost V 3 bases and J 4 bases, with 16 bases left between them. CDR1 is LNHDA, CDR2 SQIVND, per germline (reference sequence). This CDR3 is built from 16 residues. Here the CDR3 reads CASSIPGGGDNQPQHF. CDR3 bases: TGTGCCAGTAGTATCCCAGGTGGGGGCGATAATCAGCCCCAGCATTTT.

This sequence joins TRBV27 and TRBJ1-5; D may be TRBD1 (5 bases). V lost 3 bases and J 14 bases, leaving 14 bases between the germline ends. The germline gives CDR1 MNHEY, CDR2 SMNVEV (reference sequence). The CDR3 contains 12 residues. Here the CDR3 DNA reads TGTGCCAGCAGTTTGCAGGGCGGTTCCGAGCATTTT. This gives the protein CASSLQGGSEHF.

J is TRBJ2-7 and V is TRBV7-3; D ambiguous. The germline V gene encodes CDR1 SGHTA and CDR2 FQGTGA. Trimming removed 2 bases at V and 6 bases at J, with 11 bases between. There are 13 residues in the CDR3. CDR3 sequence reads: CASSLASNAEQYF. For the CDR3, the DNA is TGTGCCAGCAGCTTAGCTAGTAATGCCGAGCAGTACTTC.

The V call is TRBV4-1, the J call TRBJ1-2; D might be TRBD1 (6 bases). The CDR3 is 15 amino acids. The germline V gene encodes CDR1 MGHRA and CDR2 YSYEKL. Trimming removed 1 base from V and 8 bases from J, with 17 bases in between. The CDR3: CASSQGAPQGDGYTF. Here the CDR3 DNA reads TGCGCCAGCAGCCAAGGGGCCCCACAGGGCGACGGCTACACCTTC.

A word on this clone: At the DNA level, this CDR3 is encoded by other sequences in the same sample as well. J is TRBJ1-2 and V is TRBV3-1 (or the pseudogene TRBV3-2); TRBD1 might be the D (5 bases). The CDR3 loop spans 12 amino acids. V was pared by 4 bases and J by 4 bases, with 7 bases between. The V gene's germline CDR1 is LGHDT and CDR2 YNNKEL (reference sequence). CDR3 nucleotides: TGTGCCAGCAGCCGACAGTCCTATGGCTACACCTTC. Protein product: CASSRQSYGYTF.

This clone was counted a single time. The J gene is TRBJ2-5, the V gene TRBV4-1; D uncertain. V was trimmed by 0 bases and J by 5 bases, leaving 10 bases between them. Germline loops: CDR1 MGHRA, CDR2 YSYEKL. The CDR3 length is 14 residues. This CDR3 is CASSQDLEWETQYF. Here the CDR3 DNA reads TGCGCCAGCAGCCAAGACCTCGAATGGGAGACCCAGTACTTC.

The V call is TRBV6-5, the J call TRBJ1-2; weak D call: TRBD1 (5 bases). The CDR3 spans 12 residues. From germline, CDR1 is MNHEY and CDR2 SVGAGI. Trimming took 7 bases from V and 7 from J, leaving 13 bases between them. CDR3 sequence: CASTTGVSGYTF. In DNA, the CDR3 is TGTGCCAGCACGACGGGGGTGAGTGGCTACACCTTC.